This TCR beta chain originates from a study of T-cell memory formation after mild COVID-19 (dated by TCRdb to about 2021). As for the study more broadly: Most TCR sequence clusters were specific to one of the two donors. T-cell clones expanding and contracting after mild COVID-19 in two donors were tracked by longitudinal TCRalpha and TCRbeta repertoire sequencing. Two young, previously healthy adult volunteers, one female and one male, were included in the cohort.

Spanning cysteine to phenylalanine, the CDR3 consists of 16 amino acids. Just CDR3 DNA is preserved here, 48 bases in frame from base 1. After removal of 1 base from V and 1 base from J, the junction retains 6 bases not matched to a gene. The CDR1 and CDR2 encoded by the germline V gene are SGHTA and FQGNSA. As concerns this clonotype: What this receptor recognizes is not known. The sample holds no much larger clone one base away, and base qualities are not on file.

Ficoll-Paque density gradient centrifugation was used to isolate PBMCs. The paper's findings and limits, for the study overall: Contracting CD4+ clones were found mainly in CM and EM memory subsets, while CD8+ clones were enriched in EMRA. Some responding clones were detected in pre-infection memory, suggesting pre-existing cross-reactive memory T cells joined the SARS-CoV-2 response. Only two mild cases were covered in the study, and larger cohorts including severe cases with pre-infection samples were considered necessary. The second-wave clones that peaked on day 37 were not confirmed to be SARS-CoV-2 specific. Balanced CD4/CD8 phenotypes were observed for clones contracting from day 15 to 85, whereas a bias towards CD4+ was observed for a second wave of clones expanding from day 15 to 37.

The sequencing machine was an Illumina NovaSeq 6000. cDNA libraries for TCRalpha and TCRbeta were prepared by 5'RACE using constant-segment primers, with sample barcodes and unique molecular identifiers added. Trizol reagent was used to extract RNA from every sample. Library amplification was performed in two PCR steps, and a second sample barcode and Illumina TruSeq adapters were introduced in the second step. Libraries were sequenced on an Illumina NovaSeq with 2 x 150 bp paired-end reads. The source study handled its data this way. Demultiplexing of reads and collapsing into UMI-guided consensus sequences were performed with migec v1.2.7. Using mixcr v2.1.11, the UMI consensuses were aligned to TRA and TRB V and J templates and assembled into clonotypes. A clonotype was counted as expanded or contracted only if both edgeR and NoisET called the change significant, with noise models trained on biological replicates. For edgeR calls, a false discovery rate-adjusted p below 0.01 and a log2 fold-change threshold of 1 were applied. As an exploratory analysis of dynamics, max-normalized trajectories of the 1000 most abundant clonotypes were examined by PCA with hierarchical clustering. Separately sequenced CD4+ and CD8+ repertoires were used to assign the CD4 or CD8 phenotype of responding clones. TCRdb cleaned the public reads at Q25 with fastp, built clones with MiXCR and kept in-frame beta chains. CDR3 protein duplicates are merged, each entry listing the most common genes and DNA. TCRdb's processing, not the authors', yielded these V and J calls. Present in this sample are about 560,000 distinct CDR3 sequences, 17% of which were seen just once. Just over 8% of the sample rests with the top ten.

The sequence joins TRBV7-2 to TRBJ1-1; TRBD1 fits 7 bases in the junction. This sequence was found in an adult woman who had mild COVID-19 (a few samples of this study predate the infection). The sample titles of this study are shuffled in the database, so cell type and time point are left out; the donor was told from shared clones. Sequencing was done on a sample of PBMCs or a T cell subset sorted from them (not recorded which). The CDR3 is CASSLDRGFRNTEAFF. The bases are TGTGCCAGCAGCTTAGACAGGGGTTTCAGGAACACTGAAGCTTTCTTT.